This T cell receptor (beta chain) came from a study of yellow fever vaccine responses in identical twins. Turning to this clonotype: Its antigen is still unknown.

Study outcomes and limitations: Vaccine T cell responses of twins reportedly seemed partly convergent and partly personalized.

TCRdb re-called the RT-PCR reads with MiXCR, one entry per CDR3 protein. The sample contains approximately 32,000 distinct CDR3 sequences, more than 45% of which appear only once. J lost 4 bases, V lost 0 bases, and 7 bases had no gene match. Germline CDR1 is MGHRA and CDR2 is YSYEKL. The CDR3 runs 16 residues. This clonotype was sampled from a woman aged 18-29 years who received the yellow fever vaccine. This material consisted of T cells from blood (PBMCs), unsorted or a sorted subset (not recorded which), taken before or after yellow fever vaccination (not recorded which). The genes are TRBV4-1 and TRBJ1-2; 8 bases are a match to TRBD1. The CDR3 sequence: CASSQERTGMIYGYTF. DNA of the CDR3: TGCGCCAGCAGCCAAGAGAGGACAGGGATGATCTATGGCTACACCTTC.